Given below is one TCR beta chain in context. Its antigen is still unknown. This entry is derived from a study of cytomegalovirus exposure and HLA in healthy donors. Study conclusions and caveats: A classifier reportedly called cytomegalovirus status with high sensitivity and specificity. It was 150 to 200 TCR beta chains that were listed as cytomegalovirus-associated.

Per germline, CDR1 MNHEY and CDR2 SVGAGI. V gave up 2 bases and J gave up 0 bases, with 3 bases separating them. There are 13 residues in the CDR3. Repertoires were generated with immunoSEQ multiplex PCR, while TCRdb's copy carries only in-frame clones and drops some. The sample has about 60,000 clones, roughly nine tenths seen once. The genes are TRBV6-5 and TRBJ2-3, with D unclear. This sequence was found in a young man in good health and CMV-seronegative. Source material: PBMCs. The CDR3 spells CASSYLSTDTQYF. The CDR3 nucleotides are TGTGCCAGCAGTTACCTTAGCACAGATACGCAGTATTTT.